The subject of this entry is one TCR beta chain. Antigen: not known. The sample belongs to a study of identical twins. Study-level points and caveats: Abundant cord blood beta clonotypes carried fewer insertions; memory repertoires showed none. Beta out-of-frame sequences displayed a weaker excess of sharing between twins.

Each donor (without exception) was a healthy Caucasian. TCRdb re-called the 5' RACE reads with MiXCR, one entry per CDR3 protein. The table lists fewer than 650,000 distinct CDR3 sequences, around 7.5% of them singletons, with 1.6% in the top ten. These data also formed part of another study, on yellow fever vaccine responses in identical twins.

The sequenced sample was PBMCs. The receptor comes from a woman under 30 in good health.

CDR3 sequence reads: CASSSRNGAVLKLTSTDTQYF. The CDR3 coding sequence is TGTGCCAGCAGCTCCCGCAACGGGGCAGTTCTTAAACTTACTAGCACAGATACGCAGTATTTT. The gene calls are TRBV11-1 and TRBJ2-3, with D tentatively TRBD1 or TRBD2 (5 bases each). Germline loops: CDR1 SGHAT, CDR2 FQDESV (reference sequence). Trimming pared 4 bases from V and 0 bases from J, leaving 29 bases between. The CDR3 covers 21 residues. Full variable domain (missing parts from reference TRBV11-1 and TRBJ2-3): EAEVAQSPRYKITEKSQAVAFWCDPISGHATLYWYRQILGQGPELLVQFQDESVVDDSQLPKDRFSAERLKGVDSTLKIQPAELGDSAMYLCASSSRNGAVLKLTSTDTQYFGPGTRLTVL.